The 32 T cell receptor beta chains below all came from one sample that was sequenced in a study of blood T cell repertoires in COVID-19. Here immunoSEQ multiplex PCR was the method, and the copy in TCRdb shows in-frame clones only, minus some. Of approximately 390,000 clones listed, roughly 86% are singletons. The material sequenced was peripheral blood. These receptors originate from a woman between 55 and 75 years old with COVID-19, enrolled during active disease.

This clone appeared a single time. J is TRBJ2-5 and V is TRBV5-1; the D gene is possibly TRBD1 (6 bases). The CDR3 consists of 14 residues. V was shortened by 3 bases and J by 3 bases, with 12 bases between the two germline ends. Germline V gene lookup returns CDR1 SGHRS and CDR2 YFSETQ. The CDR3 protein is CASSSGQREETQYF. In DNA, the CDR3 is TGCGCCAGCAGCTCAGGACAGCGAGAAGAGACCCAGTACTTC.

V and J are TRBV18 and TRBJ2-5; 10 bases map to TRBD2. This CDR3 contains 18 residues. Germline CDR1 is KGHSH and CDR2 is LQKENI. V was clipped by 0 bases and J by 3 bases; unmatched bases: 10. The CDR3: CASSPPRLAGEHEETQYF. CDR3 DNA sequence: TGTGCCAGCTCACCACCCAGGCTAGCGGGGGAGCACGAAGAGACCCAGTACTTC.

This clone was observed once. J is TRBJ2-7 and V is TRBV2, with TRBD1 matching over 8 bases. Germline CDR1 SNHLY, CDR2 FYNNEI. This CDR3 spans 15 amino acids. V was pared by 2 bases and J by 4 bases, with 7 bases of the junction left unmatched. The CDR3 DNA is TGTGCCAGCAGTGAAAATTGGACAGGGAGGTACGAGCAGTACTTC. As protein: CASSENWTGRYEQYF.

The J gene is TRBJ1-1, the V gene TRBV28, with D possibly TRBD1 on 5 matching bases. The CDR3 totals 15 residues. Trimming took 2 bases from V and 3 from J, leaving 13 bases between them. Germline CDR1 MDHEN, CDR2 SYDVKM. The CDR3 is CASSLRAARDTEAFF. CDR3 bases: TGTGCCAGCAGTTTAAGGGCTGCCAGGGACACTGAAGCTTTCTTT.

This clone was recorded once. V usage is TRBV11-2 and J usage is TRBJ2-5, with D possibly matching TRBD1 (5 bases). V dropped 1 base and J dropped 1 base, with 13 bases sitting between them. CDR1 and CDR2 from the germline V gene are SGHAT and FQNNGV. The CDR3 extends over 16 amino acids. The CDR3 is CASSLAGHYVQETQYF. CDR3 nucleotide sequence: TGTGCCAGCAGCTTAGCAGGGCACTACGTCCAAGAGACCCAGTACTTC.

The chain is built from TRBV2 and TRBJ2-2; TRBD1 matches 8 bases. The J segment lost 5 bases and the V segment lost 4 bases, leaving 3 bases of the junction unmatched. Looked up from germline, CDR1 is SNHLY and CDR2 is FYNNEI. The CDR3 loop spans 14 amino acids. CDR3 sequence: CASSGTGRTGELFF. As DNA, the CDR3 is TGTGCCAGCAGTGGGACAGGGCGGACCGGGGAGCTGTTTTTT. The full variable domain, in which reference TRBV2 and TRBJ2-2 provide the parts outside the CDR3, is EPEVTQTPSHQVTQMGQEVILRCVPISNHLYFYWYRQILGQKVEFLVSFYNNEISEKSEIFDDQFSVERPDGSNFTLKIRSTKLEDSAMYFCASSGTGRTGELFFGEGSRLTVL.

This clone was counted once. The gene calls are TRBV4-1 and TRBJ2-7, with 10 bases that match TRBD1. V lost 4 bases, J lost 7 bases, and 4 bases stayed unmatched. Per the germline V gene, CDR1 is MGHRA and CDR2 is YSYEKL. CDR3 length: 13 residues. In DNA, the CDR3 is TGCGCCAGCAGCCTGGGACAGGGGAGAGAGCAGTACTTC. Its translation: CASSLGQGREQYF.

The chain has TRBV28 and TRBJ1-1; maybe TRBD1 (6 bases). The CDR3 extends over 16 amino acids. The V end lost 7 bases, the J end lost 4 bases, and 22 bases lay between the germline ends. Germline V lookup: CDR1 MDHEN, CDR2 SYDVKM. In nucleotides, the CDR3 is TGTGCCAGCACCCCAGGGGCCTCACCCGACGGCACTGAAGCTTTCTTT. As protein: CASTPGASPDGTEAFF.

This chain joins TRBV5-1 and TRBJ2-2; D perhaps matches TRBD2 (5 bases). V lost 1 base, J lost 5 bases, and 9 bases lay in between. Germline V gene lookup returns CDR1 SGHRS and CDR2 YFSETQ. The length of the CDR3 is 14 residues. Here the CDR3 reads CASSLPSLTGELFF. CDR3 nucleotide sequence: TGCGCCAGCAGCTTGCCTAGCTTGACCGGGGAGCTGTTTTTT.

The chain carries TRBV9 and TRBJ2-3, with TRBD1 identical over 7 bases. J gave up 0 bases and V 3 bases, and 7 bases lay outside the gene matches. The germline CDR1 and CDR2 sequences are SGDLS and YYNGEE. The CDR3 runs to 16 residues. Here the CDR3 DNA reads TGTGCCAGCAGCGCGCTGGGACAGACAAGCACAGATACGCAGTATTTT. Its protein is CASSALGQTSTDTQYF.

The chain couples TRBV9 to TRBJ1-4, with TRBD1 identical over 7 bases. With V trimmed by 4 bases and J by 7 bases, 4 bases remained unmatched. Germline CDR1 reads SGDLS; CDR2 reads YYNGEE. The CDR3 covers 13 residues. CDR3 nucleotides: TGTGCCAGCAGCACAGGGGTCCGTGAAAAACTGTTTTTT. Its protein product is CASSTGVREKLFF.

The chain combines TRBV5-1 with TRBJ2-2; 9 bases are a match to TRBD1. The CDR3 is made up of 16 amino acids. Unmatched junction bases numbered 8, after V lost 5 bases and J lost 3 bases. Germline assignment: CDR1 SGHRS and CDR2 YFSETQ. CDR3 sequence reads: CASSYRTGDYTGELFF. DNA of the CDR3: TGCGCCAGCAGTTACCGGACAGGGGATTACACCGGGGAGCTGTTTTTT.

The chain has TRBV29-1 and TRBJ2-2; D may be TRBD1 (5 bases). The CDR3 runs to 12 residues. The germline gives CDR1 SQVTM, CDR2 ANQGSEA. V was clipped by 2 bases and J by 5 bases, with 6 bases between them. CDR3 sequence: CSVERGTGELFF. The CDR3 DNA reads TGCAGCGTTGAAAGGGGTACCGGGGAGCTGTTTTTT.

This chain links TRBV6-1 with TRBJ1-1, with 7 bases aligning to TRBD1. With 0 bases clipped from V and 6 bases from J, the junction kept 13 bases outside the gene matches. This CDR3 has 17 amino acids. From germline, CDR1 is MNHNS and CDR2 SASEGT. The CDR3 DNA is TGTGCCAGCAGTGAAGCGGCCTTTAGGCAGGGGGTGGCTGAAGCTTTCTTT. Its protein product is CASSEAAFRQGVAEAFF.

The rearrangement joins TRBV27 to TRBJ1-5, with D possibly being TRBD1 (6 bases). The CDR3 is 13 residues long. Germline V gene lookup returns CDR1 MNHEY and CDR2 SMNVEV (reference sequence). Trimming stripped 11 bases from V and 8 bases from J, with 19 bases between. The chain's CDR3 is CAHPGGNREPQHF. For the CDR3, the DNA is TGTGCCCATCCGGGGGGGAACAGGGAGCCCCAGCATTTT.

The chain combines TRBV19 with TRBJ2-2; D is perhaps TRBD1 (5 bases). CDR1 LNHDA and CDR2 SQIVND come from the germline V gene (reference sequence). Trimming cost V 8 bases and J 4 bases, with 17 bases left between them. CDR3 length: 15 residues. This CDR3 is CASLPRQGGTGELFF. In DNA, the CDR3 is TGTGCCAGTTTACCCAGGCAGGGCGGCACCGGGGAGCTGTTTTTT.

The chain is built from TRBV5-1 and TRBJ2-7; no reliable D call. Per the germline V gene, CDR1 is SGHRS and CDR2 is YFSETQ. This CDR3 region has 14 residues. V lost 4 bases and J lost 5, with 16 bases in between. This chain's CDR3 is CASSAEWIANEQYF. As DNA, the CDR3 is TGCGCCAGCAGCGCCGAATGGATAGCCAACGAGCAGTACTTC. Full variable domain (rest looked up from reference TRBV5-1 and TRBJ2-7): KAGVTQTPRYLIKTRGQQVTLSCSPISGHRSVSWYQQTPGQGLQFLFEYFSETQRNKGNFPGRFSGRQFSNSRSEMNVSTLELGDSALYLCASSAEWIANEQYFGPGTRLTVT.

The chain uses TRBV7-2 and TRBJ1-1; 9 bases map to TRBD1. The CDR3 consists of 15 residues. Germline V gene lookup returns CDR1 SGHTA and CDR2 FQGNSA. Trimming took 1 base from V and 3 from J; bases not matched to a gene: 3. CDR3 DNA: TGTGCCAGCAGCTTAGACAGGGGGCTAGACACTGAAGCTTTCTTT. This encodes CASSLDRGLDTEAFF.

A word on this clone: Additional DNA sequences in this sample encode the identical CDR3. This chain connects TRBV29-1 to TRBJ2-5; 8 bases are a match to TRBD1. The CDR3 has 13 amino acids. V lost 1 base and J lost 5; bases outside the gene matches: 3. Germline lookup yields CDR1 SQVTM and CDR2 ANQGSEA. The CDR3 loop is CSVEGQGQETQYF. CDR3 nucleotides: TGCAGCGTTGAAGGACAGGGGCAGGAGACCCAGTACTTC.

V and J are TRBV30 and TRBJ2-7; D is possibly TRBD2 (5 bases). The CDR3 is 16 amino acids. Trimming shortened V by 3 bases and J by 4 bases, and 22 bases separated the two germline ends. From germline, CDR1 is GTSNPN and CDR2 SVGIG (reference sequence). The DNA of the CDR3 is TGTGCCTGGAGCAGATACCCCGGGATTGAGCGGTACGAGCAGTACTTC. Its protein is CAWSRYPGIERYEQYF.

Comments on this clone: An end of the junction differs from the germline gene, which may be a read error. The chain has TRBV15 and TRBJ2-1; 10 nucleotides match TRBD1. Germline CDR1 is LNHNV and CDR2 is YYDKDF (reference sequence). This CDR3 comprises 16 residues. This CDR3 is CATSRDRGTGDRNPIF. CDR3 sequence (DNA): TGTGCCACCAGCAGAGATCGGGGGACAGGGGATAGGAATCCGATCTTC.

This chain uses TRBV10-3 with TRBJ2-6; no clear D. Germline V gives CDR1 ENHRY, CDR2 SYGVKD. The CDR3 is 15 residues long. V shed 3 bases and J shed 0 bases, with 6 bases lying between them. The CDR3 protein is CAISDRVSGANVLTF. CDR3 coding DNA: TGTGCCATCAGTGATCGAGTCTCTGGGGCCAACGTCCTGACTTTC.

The V call is TRBV6-5, the J call TRBJ2-7; D unclear. The CDR3 extends over 14 amino acids. Germline-derived CDR1 and CDR2 are MNHEY and SVGAGI. Trimming removed 6 bases from V and 6 bases from J, with 18 bases in between. CDR3 protein: CASRYDRVSTEQYF. CDR3 sequence (DNA): TGTGCCAGCAGGTACGACCGGGTAAGCACCGAGCAGTACTTC.

The CDR3 reads CASSLYAGNQPQHF. The CDR3, as DNA: TGTGCCAGCAGTTTATATGCAGGGAATCAGCCCCAGCATTTT. The chain is built from TRBV27 and TRBJ1-5; TRBD1 is a possible D gene (5 bases). The CDR3 sequence is 14 residues long. With 1 base removed from V and 4 bases from J, the gap between germline ends came to 8 bases. CDR1 and CDR2 from the germline V gene are MNHEY and SMNVEV (reference sequence).

The chain is built from TRBV10-3 and TRBJ2-7; D unclear. The V gene lost 0 bases and the J gene lost 7 bases, with 4 bases spanning the gap. The length of the CDR3 is 11 residues. The germline CDR1 and CDR2 sequences are ENHRY and SYGVKD. The CDR3 nucleotides are TGTGCCATCAGTGAGTCCAGGGAGCAGTACTTC. Translating it yields CAISESREQYF.

The chain employs TRBV28 and TRBJ2-5; D possibly corresponds to TRBD2 (5 bases). The CDR3 is 13 amino acids. The ends were cut back, 5 bases at V and 7 bases at J, with 14 bases in the middle. Looked up from germline, CDR1 is MDHEN and CDR2 is SYDVKM. This chain's CDR3 is CASSDIIRGTQYF. The CDR3 DNA reads TGTGCCAGCAGTGACATTATTCGGGGGACCCAGTACTTC.

The rearrangement links TRBV6-5 to TRBJ2-7; 9 positions match TRBD1. This CDR3 comprises 14 residues. CDR1 is MNHEY, CDR2 SVGAGI, per germline. The J segment lost 0 bases and the V segment lost 7 bases, leaving 4 bases of the junction unmatched. CDR3 sequence reads: CASIRDRVSYEQYF. The CDR3 coding sequence is TGTGCCAGCATTCGGGACAGGGTCTCCTACGAGCAGTACTTC.

This chain links TRBV19 with TRBJ1-1; 9 bases map to TRBD1. The germline V gene has CDR1 LNHDA and CDR2 SQIVND (reference sequence). CDR3 length: 17 amino acids. Germline trimming cut 10 bases from V and 6 bases from J; bases unmatched to any gene: 21. CDR3 in amino acids: CATNSGTGINKRAEAFF. The DNA for the CDR3 is TGTGCCACAAACTCCGGGACAGGGATTAATAAGCGGGCTGAAGCTTTCTTT.

The chain is built from TRBV7-3 and TRBJ2-3; the match to TRBD2 covers 9 bases. V shed 8 bases, J shed 4 bases, and the junction held 10 bases outside the gene matches. The CDR3 runs 15 residues. Germline V gene data show CDR1 as SGHTA and CDR2 as FQGTGA. DNA of the CDR3: TGTGCCAGCGGGAGCGGGGGGCGTTCGTCAGATACGCAGTATTTT. It specifies CASGSGGRSSDTQYF. Together with reference TRBV7-3 and TRBJ2-3, the CDR3 gives the full variable domain: GAGVSQTPSNKVTEKGKYVELRCDPISGHTALYWYRQSLGQGPEFLIYFQGTGAADDSGLPNDRFFAVRPEGSVSTLKIQRTERGDSAVYLCASGSGGRSSDTQYFGPGTRLTVL.

The chain joins TRBV28 to TRBJ2-5; D gene unclear. V lost 7 bases to trimming and J lost 0 bases, with 6 bases between them. Germline-derived CDR1 and CDR2 are MDHEN and SYDVKM. This CDR3 region has 12 residues. CDR3 DNA sequence: TGTGCCAGCAACACATACCAAGAGACCCAGTACTTC. Protein sequence: CASNTYQETQYF.

The rearrangement links TRBV27 to TRBJ1-1; 9 nucleotides align to TRBD1. CDR3 length: 17 amino acids. V gave up 6 bases and J gave up 0 bases; unmatched junction bases: 11. Germline CDR1 and CDR2: MNHEY and SMNVEV (reference sequence). CDR3 residues: CASRRPRDRVMNTEAFF. CDR3 DNA sequence: TGTGCCAGCAGGCGACCTCGGGACAGGGTCATGAACACTGAAGCTTTCTTT.

This clone is a singleton in its sample. The chain couples TRBV18 to TRBJ1-3; TRBD1 might be the D (5 bases). Germline CDR1 reads KGHSH; CDR2 reads LQKENI. Trimming left V 6 bases short and J 0 bases short, with 9 bases between. CDR3 length: 14 amino acids. The CDR3 region has the DNA TGTGCCAGCTCGTCAGGGATCTCTGGAAACACCATATATTTT. Translating gives CASSSGISGNTIYF.